This T cell receptor beta chain stems from a study of OX40 agonist ivuxolimab in advanced cancers. Study overall: Ivuxolimab, which is an agonistic anti-OX40 (CD134) antibody, was administered to the patients.

This clone was detected only once. The CDR3 spans 12 residues. Germline V lookup: CDR1 LNHNV, CDR2 YYDKDF (reference sequence). The table came from immunoSEQ multiplex PCR; TCRdb's copy has only in-frame clones and leaves some out. The table has more than 50,000 clones, approximately 91% seen once. The chain employs TRBV15 and TRBJ2-5; D unclear. The J call may be mistaken, given a closer DNA end match to TRBJ2-7. The receptor was isolated from an adult with an advanced solid tumor such as melanoma, head and neck, liver or kidney cancer. Sample: CD4+ or CD8+ T cells sorted from blood, taken in a trial of the OX40 agonist ivuxolimab. Here the CDR3 reads CATSIGPYEQYF. CDR3 bases: TGTGCCACCAGCATAGGACCCTACGAGCAGTACTTC.